This T cell receptor (beta chain) is from a study of blood T cell repertoires in COVID-19. In the study overall: COVID-19 samples, acute and convalescent, were from the United States, Italy and Spain. T cells, B-cell-depleted T cells, or PBMCs supplied cDNA or gDNA.

In the original workflow: Counts of nucleated cells, estimated from reference gene primer amplification, were obtained. TCRdb keeps only in-frame clones here, not all; method: immunoSEQ multiplex PCR. That table gives V, J and clone size, and the DNA gave D and trimming. The data show 110,000 to 150,000 clones, 75% to 90% seen once. The ends lost 0 bases at V and 4 bases at J; junction bases unmatched: 1. The germline V gene encodes CDR1 SGHTA and CDR2 FQGNSA. The CDR3 totals 15 residues. On this clone itself: Other DNA variants within this sample encode the same CDR3.

The receptor comes from a woman between 45 and 60 years old with acute or convalescent COVID-19. The sequencing input was peripheral blood. V and J are TRBV7-2 and TRBJ1-3, with 9 bases fitting TRBD1. This CDR3 is CASSLAGQGGNTIYF. CDR3 coding DNA: TGTGCCAGCAGCTTAGCGGGACAGGGAGGAAACACCATATATTTT.